The clone carrying this T cell receptor (beta chain) was counted only a few times. The antigen remains undetermined. The entry originates in a study of beta chain features in type 1 diabetes. The study's findings and limits: Shortening of TCRB CDR3s, moderate but significant, appeared in all four CD4+ subsets of Type 1 diabetes patients.

With 11 bases clipped from V and 4 bases from J, the junction kept 9 bases outside the gene matches. This CDR3 is built from 13 residues. Per the germline V gene, CDR1 is SNHLY and CDR2 is FYNNEI. Expressed TCRB transcripts were sequenced because the entire RNA isolate underwent reverse transcription. Only in-frame clones appear in the TCRdb table, and some are missing; sequencing was by immunoSEQ multiplex PCR. The sample yields 150,000 to 200,000 clones, approximately 8% seen once. The sequenced sample was central memory CD4+ T cells from blood. The chain combines TRBV2 with TRBJ2-7, with 9 positions matching TRBD2. The source of this sequence is a man aged 18 to 30 with type 1 diabetes. In nucleotides, the CDR3 is TGTGCCGGGCAGCGGGAGGCAGGATACGAGCAGTACTTC. It specifies CAGQREAGYEQYF.